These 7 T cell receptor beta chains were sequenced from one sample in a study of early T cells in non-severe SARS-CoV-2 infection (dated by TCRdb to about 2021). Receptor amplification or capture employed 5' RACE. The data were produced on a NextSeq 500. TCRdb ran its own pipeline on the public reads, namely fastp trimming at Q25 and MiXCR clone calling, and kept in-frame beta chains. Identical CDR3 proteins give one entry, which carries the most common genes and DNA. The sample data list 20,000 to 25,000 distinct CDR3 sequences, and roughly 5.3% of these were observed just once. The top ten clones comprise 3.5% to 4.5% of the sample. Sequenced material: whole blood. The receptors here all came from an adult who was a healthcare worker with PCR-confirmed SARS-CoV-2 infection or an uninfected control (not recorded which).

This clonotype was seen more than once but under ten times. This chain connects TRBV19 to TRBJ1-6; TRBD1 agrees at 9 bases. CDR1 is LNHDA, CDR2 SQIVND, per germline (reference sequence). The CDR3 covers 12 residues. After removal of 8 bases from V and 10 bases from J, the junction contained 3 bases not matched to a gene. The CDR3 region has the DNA TGTGCCAGTGGGACAGGGTTATCACCCCTCCACTTT. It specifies CASGTGLSPLHF.

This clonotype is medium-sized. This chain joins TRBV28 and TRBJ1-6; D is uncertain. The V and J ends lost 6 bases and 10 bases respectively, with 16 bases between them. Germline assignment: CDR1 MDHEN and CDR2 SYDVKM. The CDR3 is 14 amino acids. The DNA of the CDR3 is TGTGCCAGCAGCAGCGGCAGGTCAGACTCACCCCTCCACTTT. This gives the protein CASSSGRSDSPLHF.

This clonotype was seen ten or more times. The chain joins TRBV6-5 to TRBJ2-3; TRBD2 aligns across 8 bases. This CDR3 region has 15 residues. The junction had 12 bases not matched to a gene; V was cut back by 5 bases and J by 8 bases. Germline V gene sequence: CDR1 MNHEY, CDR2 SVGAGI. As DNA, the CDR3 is TGTGCCAGCAGTCCGGGGGTAGCGGGGAAAGTTACGCAGTATTTT. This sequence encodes CASSPGVAGKVTQYF.

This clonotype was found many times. This chain's CDR3 is CASSIDTRSQYF. CDR3 sequence (DNA): TGTGCCAGCAGCATCGACACCCGTTCGCAGTATTTT. This chain links TRBV11-2 with TRBJ2-3; D not certain. V was clipped by 5 bases and J by 10 bases, with 13 bases between them. The V gene's germline CDR1 is SGHAT and CDR2 FQNNGV. The length of the CDR3 is 12 residues.

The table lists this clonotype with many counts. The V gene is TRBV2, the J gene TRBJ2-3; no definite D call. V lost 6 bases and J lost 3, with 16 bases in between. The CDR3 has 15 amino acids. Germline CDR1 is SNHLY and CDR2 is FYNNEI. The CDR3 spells CASSQQALRTDTQYF. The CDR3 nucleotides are TGTGCCAGCAGCCAACAAGCCCTACGGACAGATACGCAGTATTTT. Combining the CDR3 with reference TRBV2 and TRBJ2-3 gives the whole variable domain EPEVTQTPSHQVTQMGQEVILRCVPISNHLYFYWYRQILGQKVEFLVSFYNNEISEKSEIFDDQFSVERPDGSNFTLKIRSTKLEDSAMYFCASSQQALRTDTQYFGPGTRLTVL.

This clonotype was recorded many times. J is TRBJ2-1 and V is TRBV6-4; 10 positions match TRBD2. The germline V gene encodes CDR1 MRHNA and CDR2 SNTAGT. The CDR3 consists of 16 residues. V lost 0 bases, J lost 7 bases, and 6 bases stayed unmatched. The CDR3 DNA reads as TGTGCCAGCAGTGACTCGAGCGGGGGGGATAGTAATGAGCAGTTCTTC. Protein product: CASSDSSGGDSNEQFF.

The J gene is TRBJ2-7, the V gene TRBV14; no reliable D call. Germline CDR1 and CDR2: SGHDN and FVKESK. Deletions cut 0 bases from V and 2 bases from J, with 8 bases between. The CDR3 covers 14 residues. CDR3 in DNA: TGTGCCAGCAGCCAAGATTGGGGTCCCTACGAGCAGTACTTC. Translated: CASSQDWGPYEQYF. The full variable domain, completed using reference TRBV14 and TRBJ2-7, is EAGVTQFPSHSVIEKGQTVTLRCDPISGHDNLYWYRRVMGKEIKFLLHFVKESKQDESGMPNNRFLAERTGGTYSTLKVQPAELEDSGVYFCASSQDWGPYEQYFGPGTRLTVT.